The source of this T cell receptor (beta chain) is a study of shared clonotypes between healthy human individuals. As for the study in general: Three CD4 naive, three CD4 memory, two CD8 naive and one CD8 memory plate were used per donor.

Study conclusions and caveats: Larger estimated richness was generally seen in naive subsets than in memory subsets.

V trimming: 4 bases; J trimming: 4 bases; junction bases outside the gene matches: 5. The CDR3 runs to 14 residues. Germline values: CDR1 SGDLS, CDR2 YYNGEE. Assay: immunoSEQ multiplex PCR; the TCRdb copy retains only in-frame clones and omits some. The sample shows some 1 million clones, about 75% of them seen only once. This clone occurred a few times. Its matching antigen is unknown. The specimen was memory CD4+ T cells sorted from blood. Specified subset: CD45RA-negative fraction. The chain recombines TRBV9 with TRBJ2-3; TRBD1 matches at 8 bases. The receptor was isolated from a man between 18 and 29 years old in good health. The CDR3 bases are TGTGCCAGCAGCCCCTGGACAGGGTCAGATACGCAGTATTTT. Its protein is CASSPWTGSDTQYF.